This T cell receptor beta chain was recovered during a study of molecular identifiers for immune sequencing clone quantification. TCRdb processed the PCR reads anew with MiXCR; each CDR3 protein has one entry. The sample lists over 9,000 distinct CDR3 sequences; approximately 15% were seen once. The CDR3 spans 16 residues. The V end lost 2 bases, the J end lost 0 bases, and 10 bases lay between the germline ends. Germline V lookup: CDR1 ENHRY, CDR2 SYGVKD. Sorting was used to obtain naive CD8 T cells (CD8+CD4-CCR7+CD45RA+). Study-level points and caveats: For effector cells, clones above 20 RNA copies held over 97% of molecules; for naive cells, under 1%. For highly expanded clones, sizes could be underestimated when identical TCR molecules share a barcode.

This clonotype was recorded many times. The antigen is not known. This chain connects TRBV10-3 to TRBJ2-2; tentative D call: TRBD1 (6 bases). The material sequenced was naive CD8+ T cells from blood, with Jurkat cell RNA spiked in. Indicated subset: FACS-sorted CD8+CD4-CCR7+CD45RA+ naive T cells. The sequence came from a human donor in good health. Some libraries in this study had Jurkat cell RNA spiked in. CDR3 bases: TGTGCCATCAGTGAGGCTGGGACAACGAACACCGGGGAGCTGTTTTTT. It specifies CAISEAGTTNTGELFF.